The 9 T cell receptor beta chains presented below share a single source sample, sequenced in a study of blood T cell repertoires in COVID-19. Here immunoSEQ multiplex PCR was the method, and the copy in TCRdb shows in-frame clones only, minus some. The sample shows 80,000 to 95,000 clones, 80% to 85% of them seen only once. The sequenced sample was peripheral blood. These receptor sequences come from a man at least 80 years old with acute or convalescent COVID-19.

The chain uses TRBV27 and TRBJ2-5; 8 bases align to TRBD2. In germline, CDR1 is MNHEY, CDR2 SMNVEV (reference sequence). CDR3 size: 16 residues. The trim removed 0 bases at V and 5 bases at J, leaving 8 bases unmatched. The CDR3 nucleotides are TGTGCCAGCAGTTTATCCGGGGGGGTCTATGGTGAGACCCAGTACTTC. Translated: CASSLSGGVYGETQYF.

The rearrangement joins TRBV3-1 (or the pseudogene TRBV3-2) to TRBJ2-7; tentative D call: TRBD2 (6 bases). This CDR3 is built from 15 residues. The V and J ends lost 4 bases and 3 bases respectively, with 16 bases between them. The germline V gene has CDR1 LGHDT and CDR2 YNNKEL (reference sequence). The CDR3 region is CASSPALAPSYEQYF. CDR3 coding DNA: TGTGCCAGCAGCCCCGCCCTAGCGCCGAGCTACGAGCAGTACTTC.

The chain carries TRBV7-8 and TRBJ2-3, with TRBD2 matching 14 bases. Germline trimming cut 0 bases from V and 2 bases from J; bases unmatched to any gene: 4. CDR3 size: 18 residues. The V gene's germline CDR1 is SGHVS and CDR2 FQNEAQ. The DNA of the CDR3 is TGTGCCAGCAGCTTAGCCCGGACTAGCGGGAGGTTCACAGATACGCAGTATTTT. It yields the protein CASSLARTSGRFTDTQYF. The full variable domain, in which reference TRBV7-8 and TRBJ2-3 provide the parts outside the CDR3, is GAGVSQSPRYKVAKRGQDVALRCDPISGHVSLFWYQQALGQGPEFLTYFQNEAQLDKSGLPSDRFFAERPEGSVSTLKIQRTQQEDSAVYLCASSLARTSGRFTDTQYFGPGTRLTVL.

The J gene is TRBJ2-1, the V gene TRBV7-6; tentatively, D is TRBD2 (6 bases). The germline V and J ends were trimmed by 1 base and 0 bases, with 19 bases remaining between them. This CDR3 has 19 residues. The V gene's germline CDR1 is SGHVS and CDR2 FNYEAQ. DNA of the CDR3: TGTGCCAGCAGCTTAGAGGCGGGAAGCGCCTTGAGCTCCTACAATGAGCAGTTCTTC. Translated: CASSLEAGSALSSYNEQFF.

There are a few counts of this clone. J is TRBJ1-2 and V is TRBV4-1; D not certain. CDR3 size: 14 residues. Germline V gene sequence: CDR1 MGHRA, CDR2 YSYEKL. V lost 1 base and J 4 bases, leaving 10 bases between the germline ends. CDR3: CASSQGRRSYGYTF. Here the CDR3 DNA reads TGCGCCAGCAGCCAAGGGAGACGCAGCTATGGCTACACCTTC.

This chain uses TRBV7-9 with TRBJ2-2; 11 nucleotides match TRBD2. Trimming at V came to 6 bases and at J to 10 bases, leaving 7 bases not matched to a gene. The germline gives CDR1 SEHNR, CDR2 FQNEAQ (reference sequence). CDR3 length equals 14 residues. The CDR3 DNA reads as TGTGCCAGCAGAGAACTAGCGGGAGATGAGGAGCTGTTTTTT. It is translated as CASRELAGDEELFF. Based on the CDR3 plus reference TRBV7-9 and TRBJ2-2, the full variable domain is DTGVSQNPRHKITKRGQNVTFRCDPISEHNRLYWYRQTLGQGPEFLTYFQNEAQLEKSRLLSDRFSAERPKGSFSTLEIQRTEQGDSAMYLCASRELAGDEELFFGEGSRLTVL.

V gene TRBV28 combines with J gene TRBJ1-1; 9 bases agree with TRBD1. This CDR3 is 14 amino acids long. Germline V CDR1 and CDR2: MDHEN, SYDVKM. V lost 7 bases, J lost 5 bases, and 8 bases stayed unmatched. The CDR3 reads CASKPSGTGTEAFF. DNA for the CDR3: TGTGCCAGCAAACCGTCCGGGACAGGGACTGAAGCTTTCTTT.

This rearrangement joins TRBV2 to TRBJ2-3; 10 positions match TRBD2. Germline V gene lookup returns CDR1 SNHLY and CDR2 FYNNEI. The CDR3 runs to 15 residues. J was trimmed by 4 bases and V by 2 bases; bases with no gene match: 3. The CDR3 nucleotides read TGTGCCAGCAGTGAATTAGCGGGAGGATCAGATACGCAGTATTTT. This gives the protein CASSELAGGSDTQYF.

Only a few counts were recorded for this clone. The J gene is TRBJ1-2, the V gene TRBV5-1, with 9 positions matching TRBD1. The CDR3 spans 15 residues. J lost 2 bases, V lost 2 bases, and 4 bases had no gene match. Germline lookup yields CDR1 SGHRS and CDR2 YFSETQ. CDR3 protein: CASSFGTGRNYGYTF. The CDR3 nucleotides are TGCGCCAGCAGCTTTGGGACAGGGCGGAACTATGGCTACACCTTC. Together with reference TRBV5-1 and TRBJ1-2, the CDR3 gives the full variable domain: KAGVTQTPRYLIKTRGQQVTLSCSPISGHRSVSWYQQTPGQGLQFLFEYFSETQRNKGNFPGRFSGRQFSNSRSEMNVSTLELGDSALYLCASSFGTGRNYGYTFGSGTRLTVV.